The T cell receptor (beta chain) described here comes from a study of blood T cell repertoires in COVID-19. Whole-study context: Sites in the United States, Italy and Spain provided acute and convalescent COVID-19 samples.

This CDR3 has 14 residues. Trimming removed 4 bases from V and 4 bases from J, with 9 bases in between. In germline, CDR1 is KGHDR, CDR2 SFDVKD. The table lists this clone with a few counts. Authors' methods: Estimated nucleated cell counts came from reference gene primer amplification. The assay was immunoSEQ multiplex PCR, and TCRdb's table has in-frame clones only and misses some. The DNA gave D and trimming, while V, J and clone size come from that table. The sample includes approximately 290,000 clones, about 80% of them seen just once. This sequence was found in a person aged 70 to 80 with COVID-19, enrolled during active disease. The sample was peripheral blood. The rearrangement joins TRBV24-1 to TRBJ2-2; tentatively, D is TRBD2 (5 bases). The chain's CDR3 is CATSDGLSTGELFF. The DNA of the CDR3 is TGTGCCACCAGTGACGGACTTAGCACCGGGGAGCTGTTTTTT.